This T cell receptor (beta chain) was found in a study of control samples from healthy donors and cancer patients. Clones were read by immunoSEQ multiplex PCR, and TCRdb kept only the in-frame ones, dropping some. The sample yields about 200,000 clones, about nine tenths seen once. Sequencing was done on a sample of blood. The TCR sequence derives from a young man in good health.

CDR3 loop: CASSTGTSGGRGTDTQYF. CDR3 sequence (DNA): TGTGCCAGCAGCACCGGGACTAGCGGGGGCCGAGGCACAGATACGCAGTATTTT. The chain employs TRBV7-3 and TRBJ2-3; the match to TRBD2 covers 14 bases. V lost 5 bases and J lost 1; bases outside the gene matches: 8. The CDR3 is 18 residues long. Germline V gene data show CDR1 as SGHTA and CDR2 as FQGTGA.